This T cell receptor beta chain was profiled in a study of shared clonotypes between healthy human individuals. Study background: Every donor yielded three CD4 naive, three CD4 memory, two CD8 naive and one CD8 memory plate.

The investigators split CD4+ cells into a CD45RA+ naive subset and a CD45RA-negative memory subset. The table came from immunoSEQ multiplex PCR; TCRdb's copy has only in-frame clones and leaves some out. This sample has millions of clones; 85% to 95% occur once, and the top ten carry under 0.45%. The sequenced sample was naive CD4+ T cells from PBMCs. Subset noted: CD45RA+ positively selected. The sequence came from a man between 18 and 35 years old in good health. Some clones in this sample may be carry-over from other donors' samples.

The CDR3 here is CASSYDSIGDGYTF. As DNA, the CDR3 is TGTGCCAGCAGTTACGATTCCATCGGGGATGGCTACACCTTC. The rearrangement links TRBV6-6 to TRBJ1-2; no definite D call. Per germline, CDR1 MNHNY and CDR2 SVGAGI (reference sequence). This CDR3 comprises 14 residues. V gave up 2 bases and J gave up 6 bases, with 13 bases separating them.